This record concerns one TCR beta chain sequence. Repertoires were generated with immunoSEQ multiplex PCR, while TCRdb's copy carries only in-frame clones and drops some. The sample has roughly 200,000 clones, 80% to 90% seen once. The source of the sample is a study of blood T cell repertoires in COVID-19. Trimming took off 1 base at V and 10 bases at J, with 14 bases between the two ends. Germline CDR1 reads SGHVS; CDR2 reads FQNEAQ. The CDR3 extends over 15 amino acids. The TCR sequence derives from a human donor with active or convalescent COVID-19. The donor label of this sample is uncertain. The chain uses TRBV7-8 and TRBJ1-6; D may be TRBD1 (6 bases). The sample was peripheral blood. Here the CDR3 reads CASSLVGARGSPLHF. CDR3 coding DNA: TGTGCCAGCAGCTTAGTGGGGGCACGAGGATCACCCCTCCACTTT.